This is a list of T cell receptor beta chains from one sample in a study of blood T cells in healthy people across ages. Using its own MiXCR run on the 5' RACE reads, TCRdb lists one record per CDR3 protein. In the table there are fewer than 900,000 distinct CDR3 sequences, about 40% of which are singletons. The sequencing sample was made of blood. All receptors come from an older woman in good health. Each CDR3 is given with its conserved first and last residue. A D gene is named only where the DNA matches it firmly. Expanded clones get a size class; other rows say once, few or many, or leave the size out.

j_call d_call v_call clone_size cdr3_aa cdr3_nt
TRBJ2-1 . TRBV10-3 . CAISESTDAGDEQFF TGTGCCATCAGTGAGTCGACAGACGCCGGCGATGAGCAGTTCTTC
TRBJ2-7 TRBD2 TRBV6-2/TRBV6-3 many CASTSGTNLYEQYF TGTGCCAGCACCTCCGGGACTAATCTCTACGAGCAGTACTTC
TRBJ2-1 . TRBV6-2/TRBV6-3 few CASSYSMGQIPNEQFF TGTGCCAGCAGTTACTCAATGGGACAAATCCCAAATGAGCAGTTCTTC
TRBJ1-2 . TRBV20-1 . CSAPFMRAGYTF TGCAGTGCTCCTTTTATGAGGGCTGGCTACACCTTC
TRBJ2-1 . TRBV5-1 few CASSLERSDSSYNEQFF TGCGCCAGCAGCTTGGAGAGGTCAGACAGCTCCTACAATGAGCAGTTCTTC
TRBJ2-2 TRBD2 TRBV20-1 few CSARDIPGLASGELFF TGCAGTGCTAGAGATATCCCGGGACTAGCGTCCGGGGAGCTGTTTTTT
TRBJ2-1 TRBD1 TRBV9 . CASSSGTGEVNEQFF TGTGCCAGCAGTTCCGGGACAGGGGAGGTAAATGAGCAGTTCTTC
TRBJ2-1 . TRBV30 . CAWSVLVSEQFF TGTGCCTGGAGTGTGTTAGTTAGTGAGCAGTTCTTC
TRBJ2-3 TRBD2 TRBV15 few CATSRALAALTDTQYF TGTGCCACCAGCAGAGCCCTAGCGGCGCTCACAGATACGCAGTATTTT
TRBJ2-5 TRBD1 TRBV7-2 . CASSSQTGIEETQYF TGTGCCAGCAGCTCCCAGACAGGGATTGAGGAGACCCAGTACTTC
TRBJ2-1 TRBD1 TRBV12-3/TRBV12-4 many CASSFRDSHNEQFF TGTGCCAGCAGTTTCCGGGACAGCCACAATGAGCAGTTCTTC
TRBJ2-7 . TRBV9 . CASSVAPDNSYEQYF TGTGCCAGCAGCGTAGCACCGGACAACTCCTACGAGCAGTACTTC
TRBJ2-7 TRBD2 TRBV27 . CASSLAGGRAHEQYF TGTGCCAGCAGTTTAGCGGGCGGGAGGGCGCACGAGCAGTACTTC
TRBJ1-2 . TRBV5-1 . CASNAAGQDYGYTF TGCGCCAGCAACGCAGCGGGACAAGACTATGGCTACACCTTC
TRBJ2-5 TRBD1 TRBV20-1 . CSVGGQGGLETQYF TGCAGTGTTGGGGGACAGGGGGGGCTAGAGACCCAGTACTTC
TRBJ2-1 TRBD2 TRBV3-1 . CASSQTSERYNEQFF TGTGCCAGCAGCCAGACTAGCGAGCGATACAATGAGCAGTTCTTC
TRBJ1-5 . TRBV5-1 . CASSLTGGAGNQPQHF TGCGCCAGCAGCTTGACAGGAGGCGCGGGCAATCAGCCCCAGCATTTT
TRBJ2-1 TRBD2 TRBV7-2 . CASSSRERGLVGNEQFF TGTGCCAGCAGCTCAAGAGAGCGGGGACTGGTTGGGAATGAGCAGTTCTTC
TRBJ2-3 TRBD2 TRBV3-1 . CASSYRTGTSGSPDTQYF TGTGCCAGCAGCTACCGAACCGGGACTAGCGGCTCCCCGGATACGCAGTATTTT
TRBJ2-1 TRBD2 TRBV9 . CASSVGGTSGQFF TGTGCCAGCAGCGTGGGCGGGACTAGCGGGCAGTTCTTC
TRBJ2-1 . TRBV4-3 few CASSPAGNYNEQFF TGCGCCAGCAGCCCGGCGGGGAATTACAATGAGCAGTTCTTC
TRBJ2-1 . TRBV7-2 . CASSLAQGFYNEQFF TGTGCCAGCAGCTTAGCGCAGGGTTTCTACAATGAGCAGTTCTTC
TRBJ2-2 . TRBV3-1 . CASSQLTGGGSGELFF TGTGCCAGCAGCCAGTTAACTGGCGGGGGCTCCGGGGAGCTGTTTTTT
TRBJ2-1 . TRBV18 . CASSPPGHPSPNYNEQFF TGTGCCAGCTCACCACCGGGACACCCCTCGCCGAATTACAATGAGCAGTTCTTC
TRBJ2-6 . TRBV6-2/TRBV6-3 . CASSWASGANVLTF TGTGCCAGCAGCTGGGCCTCTGGGGCCAACGTCCTGACTTTC
TRBJ2-5 . TRBV14 . CASSPQVREGRFNEQYF TGTGCCAGCAGCCCACAGGTTAGAGAGGGTAGATTCAATGAGCAGTACTTC
TRBJ1-2 . TRBV20-1 . CSAWDIYGYTF TGCAGTGCATGGGACATCTATGGCTACACCTTC